This is a list of T cell receptor beta chains from one sample in a study of technical replicates of blood from a few donors. Using immunoSEQ multiplex PCR, the repertoire was profiled, and TCRdb retains in-frame clones only, with some absent. Here the sample spans more than 65,000 clones, approximately 94% being singletons. The sequenced material came from T cells isolated from PBMCs. The source of these receptors is a human donor in good health. Each CDR3 is given with its conserved first and last residue. A row's size may be missing; if present it is once, few, many or a size class.

V gene	clone size	J gene	CDR3 protein
TRBV2	NA	TRBJ1-3	CASRVREQADSGNTIYF
TRBV28	NA	TRBJ1-2	CASSSSQGRSGF
TRBV7-9	once	TRBJ2-7	CASSHRRDILSYEQYF
TRBV4-2	few	TRBJ2-5	CASSQSPAGVEETQYF
TRBV2	NA	TRBJ1-2	CASSEAPQGIGYTF
TRBV10-3	NA	TRBJ2-7	CAISGREGVYEQYF
TRBV2	once	TRBJ2-7	CASISQVGQGQYF
TRBV5-1	NA	TRBJ1-1	CASSSPGQGYSTEAFF
TRBV27	NA	TRBJ2-7	CASSSGTGWGYEQYF
TRBV30	once	TRBJ2-1	CAWSHGLAGGLYNEQFF
TRBV30	NA	TRBJ2-2	CAWSRGGPSTGELFF
TRBV6-5	once	TRBJ2-7	CASIPSAGLSYEQYF
TRBV13	once	TRBJ2-3	CASSTRDFPSTDTQYF
TRBV6-6	NA	TRBJ2-5	CASRLLLEPQYF
TRBV10-3	NA	TRBJ2-3	CAIRQGIVADTQYF
TRBV9	NA	TRBJ1-1	CASSVETGAWTEAFF
TRBV27	NA	TRBJ2-7	CASSLSVSWTAAYEQYF
TRBV12-5	NA	TRBJ1-1	CASGQIGVNTEAFF
TRBV6-1	NA	TRBJ2-5	CASSEGGTGYAKTQYF
TRBV28	once	TRBJ1-5	CAIAGQIGQPQHF
TRBV27	NA	TRBJ1-1	CASSPGTGVPPRNTEAFF
TRBV18	NA	TRBJ1-4	CASSPPLGTGGEKLFF
TRBV9	NA	TRBJ2-1	CASSTPPLAGVGDEQFF
TRBV15	NA	TRBJ1-2	CATSRAGGPNYGYTF
TRBV27	NA	TRBJ2-7	CASTTPGRVPYEQYF
TRBV6-5	NA	TRBJ1-2	CASSDRDLRGYTF
TRBV19	once	TRBJ1-5	CASSPAGVGNQPQHF
TRBV6-5	NA	TRBJ1-4	CASSYAGGQGGEKLFF
TRBV4-2	NA	TRBJ2-5	CASSRPPLEGRQETQYF
TRBV2	NA	TRBJ1-5	CASSGGGGFNNQPQHF
TRBV11-2	NA	TRBJ2-1	CASSPSRKGGFWNEQFF
TRBV28	NA	TRBJ2-6	CASSTYRGSGANVLTF
TRBV2	NA	TRBJ2-7	CASTPRSSRNSYEQYF
TRBV30	NA	TRBJ1-4	CAWSARRTGHNEKLFF
TRBV11-3	NA	TRBJ2-2	CASSLDRGRTGELFF
TRBV4-1	NA	TRBJ2-1	CASSQRLAGGSYNEQFF
TRBV4-1	NA	TRBJ2-2	CASSQDGLAGGRNTGELFF
TRBV28	NA	TRBJ1-5	CASSLKGISNQPQHF
TRBV10-2	NA	TRBJ2-3	CASSTRLGTDTQYF
TRBV4-2	NA	TRBJ1-6	CASSSLSGNGNSPLHF
TRBV6-5	NA	TRBJ2-5	CASSLGTIQETQYF
TRBV2	NA	TRBJ1-2	CASSDRGSNYGYTF
TRBV25-1	NA	TRBJ2-7	CASSSAGMNSYEQYF
TRBV7-9	NA	TRBJ2-7	CASSLGISGEGNYEQYF
TRBV13	once	TRBJ1-6	CASSLEVYGYNSPLHF
TRBV19	NA	TRBJ2-3	CASSEVPDRLLTDTQYF
TRBV30	NA	TRBJ2-6	CAWRQGALSGANVLTF
TRBV4-1	NA	TRBJ1-5	CASSQGQGPVDQPQHF
TRBV19	NA	TRBJ2-7	CASSPGTGGTYEQYF
TRBV28	NA	TRBJ1-4	CASSFGLGLEKLFF
TRBV6-1	few	TRBJ1-1	CASSEGGLWEHTEAFF
TRBV5-4	NA	TRBJ1-2	CASSLGQDYGYTF
TRBV27	NA	TRBJ2-1	CASSAFASGEQFF
TRBV30	NA	TRBJ1-2	CAWRALDRDYGYTF
TRBV4-1	NA	TRBJ2-3	CASSQVGTALDTQYF